This passage covers 24 T cell receptor beta chains from one sample sequenced in a study of T-cell memory formation after mild COVID-19. TCRdb used MiXCR to reprocess the 5' RACE reads, holding one entry per CDR3 protein. The table records 300,000 to 350,000 distinct CDR3 sequences, around 13% of them present only once. Sequencing was done on a sample of PBMCs or a T cell subset sorted from them (not recorded which). These receptors all come from a young man who had mild COVID-19 (a few samples of this study predate the infection). Cell type and time point are not known.

The chain couples TRBV18 to TRBJ2-7; 7 positions match TRBD1. Germline V gene lookup returns CDR1 KGHSH and CDR2 LQKENI. The CDR3 runs 13 residues. After removal of 4 bases from V and 5 bases from J, the junction contained 5 bases not matched to a gene. The CDR3 region is CASSRDSSNEQYF. CDR3 nucleotides: TGTGCCAGCTCACGGGACAGTAGCAACGAGCAGTACTTC.

The rearrangement links TRBV30 to TRBJ2-1; 9 bases agree with TRBD2. The junction had 9 bases not matched to a gene; V was cut back by 4 bases and J by 8 bases. Germline values: CDR1 GTSNPN, CDR2 SVGIG (reference sequence). CDR3 length: 14 amino acids. The CDR3 sequence is CAWTRLAGMDEQFF. The CDR3 DNA follows: TGTGCCTGGACGCGTCTAGCGGGGATGGATGAGCAGTTCTTC.

The chain is built from TRBV21-1 and TRBJ2-7; the table's D call, TRBD1, was not checked against the DNA. TRBV21-1 is annotated as a pseudogene. The CDR3 consists of 16 residues. CDR3 nucleotide sequence: TGTGCCAGCAGCAAAGATGGGGTGCCGAAAGCCTACGAGCAGTACTTC. It is translated as CASSKDGVPKAYEQYF.

This clonotype was seen a handful of times. The chain uses TRBV5-1 and TRBJ1-2; 8 bases agree with TRBD1. The V segment lost 3 bases and the J segment 4 bases; nucleotides outside the gene matches: 11. Germline loops: CDR1 SGHRS, CDR2 YFSETQ. The CDR3 spans 16 residues. CDR3 region: CASSSNRDRRPYGYTF. DNA for the CDR3: TGCGCCAGCAGCTCAAACCGGGACAGGAGACCCTATGGCTACACCTTC.

This clonotype was observed a handful of times. This chain connects TRBV5-1 to TRBJ1-2, with TRBD1 identical over 10 bases. The V and J ends lost 1 base and 5 bases, in that order; junction bases with no gene match: 8. The CDR3 extends over 16 amino acids. CDR1 is SGHRS, CDR2 YFSETQ, per germline. This chain's CDR3 is CASSLIVGQGVYGYTF. For the CDR3, the DNA is TGCGCCAGCAGCTTGATCGTTGGACAGGGGGTTTATGGCTACACCTTC.

This clonotype turned up a few times. The V call is TRBV6-2 or TRBV6-3, the J call TRBJ2-2, with D possibly matching TRBD2 (5 bases). With 2 bases removed from V and 11 bases from J, the gap between germline ends came to 15 bases. CDR1 and CDR2 (germline): MNHEY, SVGEGT. CDR3 length equals 14 residues. CDR3 coding DNA: TGTGCCAGCAGTTACCTCTTAGACCGGGGAGAGCTGTTTTTT. It yields the protein CASSYLLDRGELFF.

The chain recombines TRBV20-1 with TRBJ2-2; the match to TRBD1 covers 7 bases. V gave up 4 bases and J gave up 5 bases; unmatched junction bases: 10. Germline V CDR1 and CDR2: DFQATT, SNEGSKA (reference sequence). This CDR3 contains 15 residues. This CDR3 is CSAIVPGQPTGELFF. The CDR3 DNA is TGCAGTGCTATAGTGCCGGGACAGCCAACCGGGGAGCTGTTTTTT.

This clonotype was detected a few times. J is TRBJ1-1 and V is TRBV7-9; TRBD1 matches 7 bases. The CDR3 is 12 residues long. The junction had 8 bases not matched to a gene; V was cut back by 5 bases and J by 11 bases. CDR1 SEHNR and CDR2 FQNEAQ come from the germline V gene (reference sequence). CDR3: CASSPQEGQAFF. The CDR3 DNA reads as TGTGCCAGCAGCCCCCAAGAGGGACAGGCTTTCTTT.

This clonotype was observed a few times. The chain is built from TRBV12-3 or TRBV12-4 and TRBJ2-3; possibly TRBD1 for D (5 bases). The V and J ends lost 3 bases and 2 bases respectively, with 12 bases between them. CDR3 length equals 15 residues. The CDR3 bases are TGTGCCAGCAGTTTCCTCAGGGCTACCACAGATACGCAGTATTTT. As protein: CASSFLRATTDTQYF.

The chain carries TRBV7-2 and TRBJ2-2, with D possibly matching TRBD1 (5 bases). This CDR3 comprises 16 residues. Germline V lookup: CDR1 SGHTA, CDR2 FQGNSA. Trimming shortened V by 2 bases and J by 3 bases, and 13 bases separated the two germline ends. DNA for the CDR3: TGTGCCAGCAGCTTATTCTTCCCAGGGTACACCGGGGAGCTGTTTTTT. Its translation: CASSLFFPGYTGELFF.

The J gene is TRBJ2-2, the V gene TRBV6-5; D gene unclear. V shed 2 bases and J shed 6 bases, with 4 bases lying between them. The germline V gene encodes CDR1 MNHEY and CDR2 SVGAGI. The CDR3 covers 12 residues. The CDR3 spells CASSYPAGELFF. As DNA, the CDR3 is TGTGCCAGCAGTTACCCTGCCGGGGAGCTGTTTTTT.

This clonotype was counted a few times. This sequence joins TRBV5-1 and TRBJ2-5, with 9 bases lining up with TRBD2. Trimming took 3 bases from V and 5 from J; bases not matched to a gene: 11. CDR1 is SGHRS, CDR2 YFSETQ, per germline. This CDR3 region has 16 residues. CDR3 sequence: CASSSERGVGVETQYF. CDR3 bases: TGCGCCAGCAGCTCCGAGCGGGGGGTTGGCGTGGAGACCCAGTACTTC.

The gene calls are TRBV3-1 and TRBJ2-3; D is undetermined. CDR1 is LGHDT and CDR2 is YNNKEL in the germline V gene (reference sequence). Trimming shortened V by 3 bases and J by 2 bases, and 9 bases separated the two germline ends. This CDR3 spans 14 amino acids. The CDR3 DNA reads as TGTGCCAGCAGCCAGTCAGGTATCACAGATACGCAGTATTTT. This translates into CASSQSGITDTQYF.

The table lists this clonotype with a few counts. The V gene is TRBV6-5, the J gene TRBJ2-2; D is unclear. The CDR3 covers 14 residues. The V end lost 2 bases, the J end lost 0 bases, and 4 bases lay between the germline ends. Per the germline V gene, CDR1 is MNHEY and CDR2 is SVGAGI. CDR3: CASSYTANTGELFF. CDR3 DNA: TGTGCCAGCAGTTACACAGCGAACACCGGGGAGCTGTTTTTT.

This clonotype was observed a handful of times. This chain connects TRBV20-1 to TRBJ2-7; D unresolved. V gave up 7 bases and J gave up 1 base, with 11 bases separating them. Per the germline V gene, CDR1 is DFQATT and CDR2 is SNEGSKA (reference sequence). The CDR3 contains 12 residues. The chain's CDR3 is CSVAQRSYEQYF. DNA of the CDR3: TGCAGTGTGGCCCAGCGATCCTACGAGCAGTACTTC.

In this sample, this clonotype turned up a few times. The chain is built from TRBV7-8 and TRBJ2-1; D is uncertain. The V and J ends lost 1 base and 5 bases respectively, with 12 bases between them. Germline V CDR1 and CDR2: SGHVS, FQNEAQ. This CDR3 spans 15 amino acids. This CDR3 is CASSLVWARNNEQFF. CDR3 coding DNA: TGTGCCAGCAGCTTAGTATGGGCCCGAAACAATGAGCAGTTCTTC.

CDR3 sequence (DNA): TGCGCCAGCAGCCCCCTTTGGGGGGCGCTGGATCAGCCCCAGCATTTT. Protein sequence: CASSPLWGALDQPQHF. The chain recombines TRBV4-1 with TRBJ1-5, with D possibly matching TRBD1 (6 bases). Germline CDR1 and CDR2: MGHRA and YSYEKL. V shed 4 bases and J shed 5 bases, with 18 bases lying between them. The CDR3 spans 16 residues.

In this sample, this clonotype turned up a few times. The rearrangement links TRBV20-1 to TRBJ2-7; the match to TRBD1 covers 11 bases. The CDR3 is 15 residues long. Losses at the gene ends were 5 bases for V and 5 bases for J; bases not matched to a gene: 11. Germline loops: CDR1 DFQATT, CDR2 SNEGSKA (reference sequence). CDR3 residues: CSALDPGQGVHEQYF. Here the CDR3 DNA reads TGCAGTGCTCTCGATCCGGGACAGGGGGTCCACGAGCAGTACTTC.

This clonotype has more than one count but fewer than ten. J is TRBJ1-2 and V is TRBV20-1; D unresolved. Trimming left V 0 bases short and J 7 bases short, with 9 bases between. CDR1 and CDR2 from the germline V gene are DFQATT and SNEGSKA (reference sequence). The CDR3 is made up of 12 amino acids. DNA of the CDR3: TGCAGTGCTAGAGAAGGGTTCGGTGGCTACACCTTC. Translated: CSAREGFGGYTF.

This clonotype has just a few counts. The genes are TRBV15 and TRBJ1-6; weak D call: TRBD1 (5 bases). The CDR3 spans 12 residues. Trimming shortened V by 6 bases and J by 14 bases, and 14 bases separated the two germline ends. Germline V gene sequence: CDR1 LNHNV, CDR2 YYDKDF (reference sequence). The CDR3 DNA follows: TGTGCCACCAGGCGGGACTCGGCCACCCTCCACTTT. Protein: CATRRDSATLHF.

V usage is TRBV14 and J usage is TRBJ1-4; 10 bases fit TRBD1. This CDR3 contains 15 residues. Germline V CDR1 and CDR2: SGHDN, FVKESK. V was clipped by 6 bases and J by 8 bases; unmatched bases: 9. Here the CDR3 DNA reads TGTGCCAGCAGTTTTGACAGGGGGCGACGAGAAAAACTGTTTTTT. It is translated as CASSFDRGRREKLFF.

The chain uses TRBV5-1 and TRBJ2-2; the D is unclear. Germline values: CDR1 SGHRS, CDR2 YFSETQ. The CDR3 covers 13 residues. V gave up 1 base and J gave up 7 bases, with 8 bases separating them. CDR3 coding DNA: TGCGCCAGCAGCTTGAAATTGGACGGGGAGCTGTTTTTT. Residues: CASSLKLDGELFF.

This clonotype has at least ten counts. This chain uses TRBV5-1 with TRBJ1-1, with unresolved D. This CDR3 contains 14 residues. Trimming removed 4 bases at V and 0 bases at J, with 10 bases between. CDR1 SGHRS and CDR2 YFSETQ come from the germline V gene. The CDR3 spells CASSPYGVNTEAFF. The CDR3 DNA sequence: TGCGCCAGCAGCCCGTACGGGGTGAACACTGAAGCTTTCTTT.

CDR3: CSVEESDLNIQYF. Here the CDR3 DNA reads TGCAGCGTTGAAGAATCCGACCTAAACATTCAGTACTTC. The chain couples TRBV29-1 to TRBJ2-4; D call uncertain. The germline gives CDR1 SQVTM, CDR2 ANQGSEA. This CDR3 is 13 amino acids long. Trimming shortened V by 0 bases and J by 6 bases, and 9 bases separated the two germline ends.